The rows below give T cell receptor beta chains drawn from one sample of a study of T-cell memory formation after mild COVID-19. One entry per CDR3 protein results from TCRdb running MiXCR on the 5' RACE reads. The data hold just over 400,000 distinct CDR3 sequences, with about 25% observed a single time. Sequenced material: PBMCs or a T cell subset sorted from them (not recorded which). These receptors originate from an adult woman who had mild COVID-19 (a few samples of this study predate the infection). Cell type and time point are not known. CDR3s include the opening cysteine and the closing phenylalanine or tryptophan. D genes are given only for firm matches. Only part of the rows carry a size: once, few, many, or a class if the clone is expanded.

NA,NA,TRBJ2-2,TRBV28,TGTGCCAGCAGTTCTCAGGGGTGGGGCCGACCGAACACCGGGGAGCTGTTTTTT,CASSSQGWGRPNTGELFF
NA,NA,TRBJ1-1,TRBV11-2,TGTGCCAGCAGCTTAGAGGGGTCCCACGTGAACACTGAAGCTTTCTTT,CASSLEGSHVNTEAFF
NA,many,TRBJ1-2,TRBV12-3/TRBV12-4,TGTGCCAGCAGTTTGGCGGGAGGTTATTATGGCTACACCTTC,CASSLAGGYYGYTF
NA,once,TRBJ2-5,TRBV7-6,TGTGCCAGCAGCTTGAAGACAGAGCAAGAGACCCAGTACTTC,CASSLKTEQETQYF
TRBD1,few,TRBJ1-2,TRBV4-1,TGCGCCAGCAGCCAGACAGGGCTCCTTAGCTATGGCTACACCTTC,CASSQTGLLSYGYTF
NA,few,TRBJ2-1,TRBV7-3,TGTGCCAGCAGCTCCGGACAGAATGAGCAGTTCTTC,CASSSGQNEQFF
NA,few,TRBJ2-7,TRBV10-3,TGTGCCATCAGTGAGGTCTACGAGCAGTACTTC,CAISEVYEQYF
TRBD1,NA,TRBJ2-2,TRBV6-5,TGTGCCAGCAGCCTAATCCCGGGACAGGTCACCGGGGAGCTGTTTTTT,CASSLIPGQVTGELFF
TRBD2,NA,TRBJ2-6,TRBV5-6,TGTGCCAGCAGCTTGGTCGGGAGGGGACGATCTGGGGCCAACGTCCTGACTTTC,CASSLVGRGRSGANVLTF
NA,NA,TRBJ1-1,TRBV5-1,TGCGCCAGCAGCCCGGAATCGCCGGGAGGGACTGAAGCTTTCTTT,CASSPESPGGTEAFF
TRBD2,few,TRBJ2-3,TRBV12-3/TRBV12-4,TGTGCCAGCAGTAGGACTAGCGGGATTAGCACAGATACGCAGTATTTT,CASSRTSGISTDTQYF
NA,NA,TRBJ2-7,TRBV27,TGTGCCAGCAGTTCGATGAACTACGAGCAGTACTTC,CASSSMNYEQYF
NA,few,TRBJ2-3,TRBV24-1,TGTGCCACCAGTGATTTGTCTCTGGCCAACACAGATACGCAGTATTTT,CATSDLSLANTDTQYF
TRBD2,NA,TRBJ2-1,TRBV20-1,TGCAGTGCTCACCAGCGGGAGCGGGGAAAGTATGAGCAGTTCTTC,CSAHQRERGKYEQFF
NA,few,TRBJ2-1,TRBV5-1,TGCGCCAGCAGCGCCAGAGGGACCCACCCTTCCTACAATGAGCAGTTCTTC,CASSARGTHPSYNEQFF
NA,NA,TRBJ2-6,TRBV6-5,TGTGCCAGCAGTTTCCAGAACTCTGGGGCCAACGTCCTGACTTTC,CASSFQNSGANVLTF
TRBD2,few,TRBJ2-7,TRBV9,TGTGCCAGCAGCCAGTCTAGCGGGGGACCCTACGAGCAGTACTTC,CASSQSSGGPYEQYF
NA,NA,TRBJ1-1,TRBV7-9,TGTGCCAGCAGCTTAGGACAGAGCAAACTGAACACTGAAGCTTTCTTT,CASSLGQSKLNTEAFF
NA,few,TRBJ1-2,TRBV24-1,TGTGCCACCAGTAGTCAAGTTAACTGGAGGTCGGGAGAATATGGCTACACCTTC,CATSSQVNWRSGEYGYTF
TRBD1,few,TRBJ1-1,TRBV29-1,TGCAGCGCCTTGGACAGGGCGGGAACTGAAGCTTTCTTT,CSALDRAGTEAFF
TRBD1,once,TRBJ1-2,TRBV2,TGTGCCAGCAGTGCGGACAGGCATGGCTACACCTTC,CASSADRHGYTF
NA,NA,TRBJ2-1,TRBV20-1,TGCAGTGCTACAACTCAGCGAACCGAGCAGTTCTTC,CSATTQRTEQFF
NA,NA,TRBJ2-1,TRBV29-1,TGCAGCGCGGGGGGCCTGCTGGGTGAGCAGTTCTTC,CSAGGLLGEQFF
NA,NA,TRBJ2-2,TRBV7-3,TGTGCCAGCAGCTTACGGCACAACACCGGGGAGCTGTTTTTT,CASSLRHNTGELFF
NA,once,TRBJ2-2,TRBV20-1,TGCGTCAGGGTAGCGAACACCGGGGAGCTGTTTTTT,CVRVANTGELFF
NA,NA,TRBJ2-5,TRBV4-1,TGCGCCAGCAGCCAAGGGTCGGGGGGCCTCCAAGAGACCCAGTACTTC,CASSQGSGGLQETQYF
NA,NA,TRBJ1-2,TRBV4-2,TGTGCCAGCAGCCAAGAGGATCAGGACAGCGACTATGGCTACACCTTC,CASSQEDQDSDYGYTF
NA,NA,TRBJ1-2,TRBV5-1,TGCGCCAGCAGCCCATACGACCGCTATGGCTACACCTTC,CASSPYDRYGYTF
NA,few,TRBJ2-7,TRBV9,TGTGCCAGCAGCGTAGACTCAGGGATTGGAGGCGAGCAGTACTTC,CASSVDSGIGGEQYF
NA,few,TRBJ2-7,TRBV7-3,TGTGCCAGCAGCTTAGGGAGTGGGGACGAGCAGTACTTC,CASSLGSGDEQYF
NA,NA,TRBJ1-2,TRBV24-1,TGTGCCACCAGTGATCCCCGCCAGGAGGACTATGGCTACACCTTC,CATSDPRQEDYGYTF
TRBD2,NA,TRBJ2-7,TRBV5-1,TGCGCCAGCAGCCAAAGACCCGGGACTAGCTACGAGCAGTACTTC,CASSQRPGTSYEQYF
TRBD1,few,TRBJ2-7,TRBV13,TGTGCCAGCAGCTTATTTTGGGACAGGGAAAGCGAGCAGTACTTC,CASSLFWDRESEQYF
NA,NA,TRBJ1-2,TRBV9,TGTGCCAGCACCGTCTCACTTCCGGTGAACTATGGCTACACCTTC,CASTVSLPVNYGYTF
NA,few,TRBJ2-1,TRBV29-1,TGCAGCGTTGAGGGGCTAGCGCTAAATGAGCAGTTCTTC,CSVEGLALNEQFF
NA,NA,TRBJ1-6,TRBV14,TGTGCCAGCAGCCAAGTCCAGGGCGGATCACCCCTCCACTTT,CASSQVQGGSPLHF
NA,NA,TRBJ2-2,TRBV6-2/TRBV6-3,TGTGCCAGCAGATCGATGGGATCCGGGGAGCTGTTTTTT,CASRSMGSGELFF
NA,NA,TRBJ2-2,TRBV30,TGTGCCTGGGCGAGGGGGGGGCTAAACACCGGGGAGCTGTTTTTT,CAWARGGLNTGELFF
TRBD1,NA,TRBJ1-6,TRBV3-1,TGTGCCAGCAGCCAAGAAGGGGGCATCTATAATTCACCCCTCCACTTT,CASSQEGGIYNSPLHF
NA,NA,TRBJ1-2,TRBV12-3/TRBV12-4,TGTGCCAGCAGTTTACGAACAGCGGCCACGTATGGCTACACCTTC,CASSLRTAATYGYTF
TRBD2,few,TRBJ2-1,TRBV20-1,TGCAGTGCTAGTCCGGGACTAGCGGGAGGGCCTCCCATCTTC,CSASPGLAGGPPIF
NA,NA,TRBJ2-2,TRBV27,TGTGCCAGCAGCACAGGGTTTCCGGGGGAGCTGTTTTTT,CASSTGFPGELFF
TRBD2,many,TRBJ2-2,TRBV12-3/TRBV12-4,TGTGCCAGCAGTTGGCGGCTAGCGGGAGTTAACGGGGAGCTGTTTTTT,CASSWRLAGVNGELFF
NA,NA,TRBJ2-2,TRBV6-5,TGTGCCAGCACCACCTCCTCAGGGTACACCGGGGAGCTGTTTTTT,CASTTSSGYTGELFF
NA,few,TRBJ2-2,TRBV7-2,TGTGCCAGCAGCTTAGCGGGCGTTGCGAACACCGGGGAGCTGTTTTTT,CASSLAGVANTGELFF
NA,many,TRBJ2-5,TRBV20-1,TGCAGCCATGCTCGGAGAGGAACGGAGACCCAGTACTTC,CSHARRGTETQYF
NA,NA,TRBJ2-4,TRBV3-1,TGTGCCAGCAGCCCAGGTGGGGCAGGGAGGAACATTCAGTACTTC,CASSPGGAGRNIQYF
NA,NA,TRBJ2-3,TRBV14,TGTGCCAGCAGCCAAGATTACACGCAGTATTTT,CASSQDYTQYF
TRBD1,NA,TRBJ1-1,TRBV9,TGTGCCAGCAGCGTAACGGACAGGGTAGGTACTGAAGCTTTCTTT,CASSVTDRVGTEAFF
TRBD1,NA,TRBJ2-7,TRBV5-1,TGCGCCAGCAGCCTGACAGGGGACAACGAGCAGTACTTC,CASSLTGDNEQYF
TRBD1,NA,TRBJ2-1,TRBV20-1,TGCAGTGCCTACAGGGGACCATACAATGAGCAGTTCTTC,CSAYRGPYNEQFF
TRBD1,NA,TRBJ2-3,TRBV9,TGTGCCAGCAGCGTCGGGGATGGACAGGGAGGAATGGGAGTTGATCTGGAGTATTTT,CASSVGDGQGGMGVDLEYF
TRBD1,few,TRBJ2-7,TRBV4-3,TGCGCCAGCAGCCAAGTATTTGGGCGACAGGGGAAGGCCTACGAGCAGTACTTC,CASSQVFGRQGKAYEQYF
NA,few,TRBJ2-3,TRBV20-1,TGCAGTGCCGTGAACTTTGTGATATCCACAGATACGCAGTATTTT,CSAVNFVISTDTQYF
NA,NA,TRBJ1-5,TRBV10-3,TGTGCCATCAGTGAGTCTGGGCAGGGACGACAGCCCCAGCATTTT,CAISESGQGRQPQHF